This T cell receptor (beta chain) was recorded in a study of cytomegalovirus exposure and HLA in healthy donors. The PCR employed 60 Vbeta primers together with 13 Jbeta primers. The repertoire was sequenced with immunoSEQ multiplex PCR; TCRdb's copy has only in-frame clones and lacks some. The sample carries around 100,000 clones, approximately 84% recorded once. A remark on this clone: The antigen remains undetermined.

Healthy bone marrow donors made up the donors. Study-wide points: Donors were assumed by presence/absence analyses to have roughly uniform sequencing depth. The Asian-associated ancestry cluster reportedly had fewer N-insertions than the approximately 610-donor mean in a later analysis.

Trimming took 2 bases from V and 1 from J, leaving 8 bases between them. CDR1 is MNHNY and CDR2 is SVGAGI in the germline V gene (reference sequence). The CDR3 spans 14 residues. Sequenced input: PBMCs. The sequence came from a man aged 18 to 35 in good health and CMV-seronegative. The rearrangement joins TRBV6-6 to TRBJ1-1; D is possibly TRBD1 (5 bases). In DNA, the CDR3 is TGTGCCAGCAGTTACCGACAGAAGAACACTGAAGCTTTCTTT. Its translation is CASSYRQKNTEAFF.